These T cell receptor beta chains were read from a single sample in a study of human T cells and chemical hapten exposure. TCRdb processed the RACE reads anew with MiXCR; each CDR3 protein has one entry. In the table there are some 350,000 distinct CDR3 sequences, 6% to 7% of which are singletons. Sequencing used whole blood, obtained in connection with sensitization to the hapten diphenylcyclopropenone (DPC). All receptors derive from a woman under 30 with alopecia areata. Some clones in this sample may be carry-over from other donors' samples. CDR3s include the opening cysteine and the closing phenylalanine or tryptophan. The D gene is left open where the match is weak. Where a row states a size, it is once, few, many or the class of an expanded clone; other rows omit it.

CDR3: CASSLRDSPHTQYF
DNA: TGTGCCAGCAGCTTACGGGACTCTCCTCATACGCAGTATTTT
size: many
J: TRBJ2-3
D: NA
V: TRBV7-2

CDR3: CASSLVGASNTGELFF
DNA: TGCGCCAGCAGCTTGGTGGGGGCCTCGAACACCGGGGAGCTGTTTTTT
size: many
J: TRBJ2-2
D: NA
V: TRBV5-1

CDR3: CASISGQGKRNTEAFF
DNA: TGTGCCAGCATATCGGGACAGGGCAAAAGGAACACTGAAGCTTTCTTT
size: many
J: TRBJ1-1
D: TRBD1
V: TRBV7-9

CDR3: CSALHRSGNTIYF
DNA: TGCAGTGCTTTACATCGCTCTGGAAACACCATATATTTT
size: many
J: TRBJ1-3
D: NA
V: TRBV20-1

CDR3: CASIGQGGPYEQYF
DNA: TGTGCCAGCATCGGCCAGGGCGGTCCCTACGAGCAGTACTTC
size: few
J: TRBJ2-7
D: NA
V: TRBV25-1

CDR3: CASSLLFGGTDTQYF
DNA: TGCGCCAGCAGCCTCCTGTTCGGGGGTACAGATACGCAGTATTTT
size: NA
J: TRBJ2-3
D: NA
V: TRBV4-1

CDR3: CSARVAGVNNEQFF
DNA: TGCAGTGCTAGAGTAGCGGGGGTAAACAATGAGCAGTTCTTC
size: NA
J: TRBJ2-1
D: TRBD2
V: TRBV20-1

CDR3: CASSPAQGGKLFF
DNA: TGTGCCAGCAGCCCCGCGCAGGGGGGAAAACTGTTTTTT
size: NA
J: TRBJ1-4
D: TRBD1
V: TRBV3-1

CDR3: CAINPGQGFSKETGELFF
DNA: TGTGCCATCAATCCGGGACAGGGGTTTTCAAAGGAAACCGGGGAGCTGTTTTTT
size: few
J: TRBJ2-2
D: TRBD1
V: TRBV10-3

CDR3: CSARERSDHEQFF
DNA: TGCAGTGCTAGAGAAAGGTCGGACCATGAGCAGTTCTTC
size: NA
J: TRBJ2-1
D: NA
V: TRBV20-1

CDR3: CASSIRETKNIQYF
DNA: TGTGCCAGTAGTATCCGAGAGACCAAAAACATTCAGTACTTC
size: few
J: TRBJ2-4
D: NA
V: TRBV19

CDR3: CASGEQPNTEAFF
DNA: TGTGCCAGCGGTGAACAGCCGAACACTGAAGCTTTCTTT
size: few
J: TRBJ1-1
D: NA
V: TRBV7-3

CDR3: CASSPEGETQYF
DNA: TGTGCCAGCTCACCAGAGGGGGAGACCCAGTACTTC
size: few
J: TRBJ2-5
D: NA
V: TRBV18

CDR3: CSARETGTETNEKLFF
DNA: TGCAGTGCTAGAGAAACCGGGACAGAAACTAATGAAAAACTGTTTTTT
size: few
J: TRBJ1-4
D: TRBD1
V: TRBV20-1

CDR3: CASSTRTSGLQETQYF
DNA: TGTGCCAGCAGCACCCGGACTAGCGGTCTCCAAGAGACCCAGTACTTC
size: few
J: TRBJ2-5
D: TRBD2
V: TRBV9

CDR3: CASTLPGQGAGELFF
DNA: TGTGCCAGTACTTTGCCCGGACAGGGCGCCGGGGAGCTGTTTTTT
size: few
J: TRBJ2-2
D: TRBD1
V: TRBV28

CDR3: CASSPQGAPARGSGYTF
DNA: TGTGCCAGCTCCCCGCAGGGGGCCCCAGCTAGGGGGTCTGGCTACACCTTC
size: many
J: TRBJ1-2
D: TRBD1
V: TRBV18

CDR3: CAISEGTVELFF
DNA: TGTGCCATCAGTGAGGGGACAGTAGAACTGTTTTTT
size: NA
J: TRBJ1-4
D: TRBD1
V: TRBV10-3

CDR3: CASRKGSGANVLTF
DNA: TGTGCCAGCAGGAAGGGGTCTGGGGCCAACGTCCTGACTTTC
size: NA
J: TRBJ2-6
D: NA
V: TRBV6-1

CDR3: CASSYRYRATNEKLFF
DNA: TGTGCCAGCAGTTACCGTTACAGGGCAACTAATGAAAAACTGTTTTTT
size: NA
J: TRBJ1-4
D: NA
V: TRBV6-5

CDR3: CASSSHAPQGWGTDTQYF
DNA: TGTGCCAGCAGTTCTCACGCCCCCCAGGGCTGGGGCACAGATACGCAGTATTTT
size: few
J: TRBJ2-3
D: NA
V: TRBV27

CDR3: CASSTEGAKGDNTQYF
DNA: TGTGCCAGTAGTACAGAGGGGGCCAAAGGGGACAATACGCAGTATTTT
size: NA
J: TRBJ2-3
D: TRBD1
V: TRBV19

CDR3: CASSYSRGKPYEQYF
DNA: TGTGCCAGCAGTTACTCGAGAGGCAAGCCCTACGAGCAGTACTTC
size: few
J: TRBJ2-7
D: NA
V: TRBV6-2/TRBV6-3